The rows below give T cell receptor beta chains drawn from one sample of a study of CD8+CD57+ T cells in acquired aplastic anemia. TCRdb redid the calling of the reads with MiXCR, one entry per CDR3 protein. Of 180,000 or so distinct CDR3 sequences listed, less than 60% are singletons. The sample was sorted CD4+, CD8+, or CD8+CD57+ T cells (not recorded which) from PBMCs. The receptor set was obtained from a human donor with aplastic anemia. Both conserved end residues are part of each CDR3.

V gene,CDR3 protein
TRBV6-1,CASSDPGTGGGKQYF
TRBV7-9,CASSFRGTGELFF
TRBV10-1,CASSRGIPYNEQFF
TRBV15,CATSRALDTQTPGYTF
TRBV19,CASRGTGFGNSPLHF
TRBV7-3,CASRQTGNTEAFF
TRBV20-1,CSAADSHSNQPQHF
TRBV24-1,CATSEGTGLSNQPQHF
TRBV19,CASSIRGGGPYEQYF
TRBV24-1,CATSDLGTGEETQYF
TRBV6-1,CASSEGTENTEAFF
TRBV7-2,CASSFGTSGYGYTF
TRBV7-2,CASSPGIKADTQYF
TRBV20-1,CSVNTGGGADTQYF
TRBV20-1,CSVTEGGQYF
TRBV9,CASSPGTSPLHF
TRBV19,CASSPYRNEKLFF
TRBV24-1,CATSGGYEQYF
TRBV25-1,CASSGTGPGVTGYTF
TRBV19,CASSSDQRLYSNQPQHF
TRBV19,CASSSRDRAAEQYF
TRBV11-2,CASSPWSLGRSNTEAFF
TRBV2,CASSLDSSGRYEQYF
TRBV11-3,CASSLESGTPHLSGNTIYF
TRBV20-1,CSARAGTGAINYGYTF
TRBV7-8,CASITTGNEQFF
TRBV20-1,CSAQGRTGELFF
TRBV6-1,CASGARQSLPQHF
TRBV2,CASSWTSGKKYF
TRBV2,CASSRDTYQPQHF
TRBV20-1,CSARDRTSGSSYEQYF
TRBV2,CASSSDRSEAFF
TRBV6-1,CASRHRDRVTNEKLFF
TRBV19,CASSMGDRGYEQYF
TRBV5-1,CASSAGFTDTQYF
TRBV19,CASSPRGGVETQYF
TRBV24-1,CATSVPGSTEAFF
TRBV28,CASSVDRVSYEQYF
TRBV14,CASSRGQGKYEQYF
TRBV5-4,CASSLLAGTPLHF
TRBV3-1,CASSQDPRDEQFF
TRBV5-5,CASSFGGLGNTIYF
TRBV11-2,CASSLVTSGSTDTQYF
TRBV7-2,CASSLTGGSNQPQHF
TRBV6-5,CASSYGRNYGYTF
TRBV2,CASTELQGSVTEAFF
TRBV25-1,CASSEIEDSLYGYTF
TRBV12-3/TRBV12-4,CASREQGSNQPQHF
TRBV5-5,CASSLSGANVLTF
TRBV5-4,CASSLAGTVSMNTEAFF
TRBV20-1,CSARGASSYEQYF
TRBV20-1,CSARDATNYGYTF